A single sample gave rise to the 13 T cell receptor beta chains below, sequenced in a study of Ad26.COV2.S vaccination and SARS-CoV-2 variants. The table came from immunoSEQ multiplex PCR; TCRdb's copy has only in-frame clones and leaves some out. In the table there are fewer than 150,000 clones, roughly 85% of which are singletons. Sequencing used peripheral blood, obtained after recovery from COVID-19. These receptors originate from a human donor who had recovered from COVID-19.

This chain links TRBV19 with TRBJ1-1, with D possibly being TRBD1 (5 bases). The CDR3 is 14 amino acids. Trimming shortened V by 5 bases and J by 5 bases, and 15 bases separated the two germline ends. Per the germline V gene, CDR1 is LNHDA and CDR2 is SQIVND (reference sequence). For the CDR3, the DNA is TGTGCCAGTAGTGGGGGACGGCGGGGTACTGAAGCTTTCTTT. Its translation: CASSGGRRGTEAFF.

The chain uses TRBV24-1 and TRBJ2-1; TRBD1 matches at 7 bases. The J segment lost 5 bases and the V segment lost 9 bases, leaving 6 bases of the junction unmatched. CDR1 and CDR2 (germline): KGHDR, SFDVKD. The CDR3 is made up of 13 amino acids. The CDR3 region is CATSTGSDNEQFF. The CDR3 DNA reads as TGTGCCACCTCGACAGGGAGTGACAATGAGCAGTTCTTC.

This clone was counted a few times. This chain uses TRBV6-1 with TRBJ1-5; D unresolved. Per germline, CDR1 MNHNS and CDR2 SASEGT. The CDR3 runs to 13 residues. The V gene lost 3 bases and the J gene lost 9 bases, with 12 bases spanning the gap. The CDR3 here is CASSEGPGGPQHF. CDR3 DNA sequence: TGTGCCAGCAGTGAGGGTCCAGGAGGGCCCCAGCATTTT.

This chain connects TRBV5-6 to TRBJ1-3; D gene unclear. Germline CDR1 reads SGHDT; CDR2 reads YYEEEE. The V end was cut by 6 bases, the J end by 0 bases, with 7 bases between. This CDR3 contains 13 residues. CDR3 bases: TGTGCCAGCAACCGGGCCTCTGGAAACACCATATATTTT. The encoded protein is CASNRASGNTIYF. The whole variable domain, remainder taken from reference TRBV5-6 and TRBJ1-3, is DAGVTQSPTHLIKTRGQQVTLRCSPKSGHDTVSWYQQALGQGPQFIFQYYEEEERQRGNFPDRFSGHQFPNYSSELNVNALLLGDSALYLCASNRASGNTIYFGEGSWLTVV.

V gene TRBV12-1 combines with J gene TRBJ1-1. TRBV12-1 is flagged as a pseudogene. The CDR3 is made up of 15 amino acids. The CDR3 nucleotides are TGTGCCAGCAGCTTTGTTTGGGGGTTGAACACTGAAGCTTTCTTT. Translated: CASSFVWGLNTEAFF.

This chain joins TRBV29-1 and TRBJ2-2, with unresolved D. In germline, CDR1 is SQVTM, CDR2 ANQGSEA. Trimming took off 4 bases at V and 6 bases at J, with 15 bases between the two ends. The CDR3 is 14 amino acids. CDR3 coding DNA: TGCAGCGTTGGAGTATTGCAAGAATCCGGGGAGCTGTTTTTT. Its protein product is CSVGVLQESGELFF.

The chain uses TRBV2 and TRBJ1-5; D gene ambiguous. CDR1 is SNHLY and CDR2 is FYNNEI in the germline V gene. V was cut by 3 bases and J by 2 bases, with 8 bases left in between. CDR3 length: 14 residues. This CDR3 is CASSDPGGNQPQHF. CDR3 DNA sequence: TGTGCCAGCAGTGATCCTGGGGGCAATCAGCCCCAGCATTTT.

In its sample, this clone was seen a few times. V gene TRBV10-1 combines with J gene TRBJ2-2; unclear D gene. Germline CDR1 is WNHNN and CDR2 is SYGVQD (reference sequence). The CDR3 spans 12 residues. V shed 2 bases and J shed 7 bases, with 5 bases lying between them. The CDR3 spells CASSEVDGELFF. Written as DNA, the CDR3 is TGCGCCAGCAGTGAGGTGGACGGGGAGCTGTTTTTT.

The chain joins TRBV9 to TRBJ2-2; 8 positions match TRBD1. The V gene end was trimmed by 4 bases and the J gene end by 4 bases; junction bases not matched to a gene: 6. There are 15 residues in the CDR3. From germline, CDR1 is SGDLS and CDR2 YYNGEE. CDR3 sequence reads: CASSLRQGSTGELFF. Here the CDR3 DNA reads TGTGCCAGCAGCCTTCGACAGGGGTCCACCGGGGAGCTGTTTTTT. The full variable domain, rest sourced from reference TRBV9 and TRBJ2-2, is DSGVTQTPKHLITATGQRVTLRCSPRSGDLSVYWYQQSLDQGLQFLIQYYNGEERAKGNILERFSAQQFPDLHSELNLSSLELGDSALYFCASSLRQGSTGELFFGEGSRLTVL.

The V gene is TRBV24-1, the J gene TRBJ1-5; TRBD1 might be the D (5 bases). The CDR3 is made up of 15 amino acids. The V gene lost 2 bases and the J gene lost 6 bases, with 13 bases spanning the gap. Germline lookup yields CDR1 KGHDR and CDR2 SFDVKD. As DNA, the CDR3 is TGTGCCACCAGTGATTCACGGGGGACTGGTCAGCCCCAGCATTTT. It translates to CATSDSRGTGQPQHF.

DNA of the CDR3: TGTGCCAGCAGTTTTTGTAGCTCGGAAGCTTTCTTT. As protein: CASSFCSSEAFF. The chain employs TRBV12-3 or TRBV12-4 and TRBJ1-1; D not resolved. This CDR3 spans 12 amino acids. Trimming removed 3 bases from V and 8 bases from J, with 10 bases in between.

The chain carries TRBV12-3 or TRBV12-4 and TRBJ2-1; TRBD2 is a possible D gene (5 bases). The CDR3 is made up of 13 amino acids. The V end lost 7 bases, the J end lost 9 bases, and 16 bases lay between the germline ends. The CDR3 loop reads CASTFSAGGEQFF. The CDR3 DNA sequence: TGTGCCAGCACCTTCTCGGCGGGCGGTGAGCAGTTCTTC.

The V gene is TRBV11-2, the J gene TRBJ2-3; D not resolved. The germline V and J ends were trimmed by 0 bases and 0 bases, with 7 bases remaining between them. This CDR3 spans 15 amino acids. The V gene's germline CDR1 is SGHAT and CDR2 FQNNGV. CDR3 sequence (DNA): TGTGCCAGCAGCTTAGACTATCTCAGCACAGATACGCAGTATTTT. It codes for CASSLDYLSTDTQYF.